This TCR beta chain was identified during a study of regulatory dendritic cells for organ transplantation. Trimming cost V 5 bases and J 4 bases, with 19 bases left between them. Looked up from germline, CDR1 is SGHAT and CDR2 is FQNNGV. The CDR3 runs 16 residues. Allogeneic regulatory or mature dendritic cells were co-cultured for 5 days with CFSE-labeled sorted T cells at 1:10. Generated by immunoSEQ multiplex PCR, the TCRdb table keeps only in-frame clones and is missing some. Among 20,000 or so clones listed, approximately 83% were seen once. Worth noting for this clone: The antigen is unknown.

Material: naive CD4+ T cells from blood cultured with dendritic cells. Subset reported: CD45RA+ naive T cells. V is TRBV11-2 and J is TRBJ2-3; no firm D call. This TCR was recovered from a human donor in good health. CDR3: CASSPQMGLFSDTQYF. DNA of the CDR3: TGTGCCAGCAGCCCGCAGATGGGGTTGTTTTCAGATACGCAGTATTTT.